These T cell receptor beta chains were read from a single sample in a study of blood T cell repertoires in COVID-19. The assay was immunoSEQ multiplex PCR, and TCRdb's table has in-frame clones only and misses some. Here the sample spans about 190,000 clones, about 85% being singletons. Sequenced input: peripheral blood. These receptor sequences come from a man aged 80 or over with COVID-19, enrolled during active disease. Each CDR3 is given with its conserved first and last residue. A D gene is named only where the DNA matches it firmly. Expanded clones get a size class; other rows say once, few or many, or leave the size out.

>NA|TRBJ1-1|TRBV6-5|NA
TGTGCCAGCAGTTACACCCCTGGCAGGGCTAACACTGAAGCTTTCTTT
CASSYTPGRANTEAFF
>NA|TRBJ2-1|TRBV5-1|NA
TGCGCCAGCAGCTTGGGACAGGATAATAGGTTTGATGAGCAGTTCTTC
CASSLGQDNRFDEQFF
>NA|TRBJ1-5|TRBV6-6|NA
TGTGCCAGCAGCACTACCTCACAGGGTTGGTATCAGCCCCAGCATTTT
CASSTTSQGWYQPQHF
>NA|TRBJ2-7|TRBV5-8|NA
TGTGCCAGCAGCCGGGACACCTACGAGCAGTACTTC
CASSRDTYEQYF
>NA|TRBJ1-2|TRBV19|NA
TGTGCCAGTAGTATGGGTCAAAGACAGGCTCGGCTAGATGGCTACACCTTC
CASSMGQRQARLDGYTF
>many|TRBJ2-7|TRBV5-1|NA
TGCGCCAGCAGCGCCGGACGGGACACTTCCTACGAGCAGTACTTC
CASSAGRDTSYEQYF
>NA|TRBJ2-7|TRBV7-6|NA
TGTGCCAGCAGCTTACCCCCATCGGGAACACTAGTTGGCGAGCAGTACTTC
CASSLPPSGTLVGEQYF
>NA|TRBJ2-5|TRBV2|TRBD2
TGTGCCAGCAGTGTAAGCGGGGGGGCAAGGGAGACCCAGTACTTC
CASSVSGGARETQYF
>NA|TRBJ2-5|TRBV10-3|NA
TGTGCCATCAGTGAGTCGTCAGCAACCGCCATAAACCTAGGATGGGAGACCCAGTACTTC
CAISESSATAINLGWETQYF
>NA|TRBJ2-2|TRBV5-1|NA
TGCGCCAGCAGCTTGGCCCGGGATAGAAACACCGGGGAGCTGTTTTTT
CASSLARDRNTGELFF
>NA|TRBJ1-3|TRBV5-4|NA
TGTGCCAGCAGCTTGGGGTGGGGGCAGACCAACACCATATATTTT
CASSLGWGQTNTIYF
>NA|TRBJ1-2|TRBV19|NA
TGTGCCAGTAGTATCCAGGTCGGAGGCTACACCTTC
CASSIQVGGYTF
>NA|TRBJ2-2|TRBV2|TRBD1
TGTGCCAGCAGCCGTGACAGGGACGACGGGGAGCTGTTTTTT
CASSRDRDDGELFF
>NA|TRBJ1-2|TRBV9|NA
TGTGCCAGCAGCGTAGATCCGGGGAACTATGGCTACACCTTC
CASSVDPGNYGYTF
>NA|TRBJ2-4|TRBV19|TRBD2
TGTGCCAGTAGTACTAGCGGGGGGGCCGGCAAAAACATTCAGTACTTC
CASSTSGGAGKNIQYF
>NA|TRBJ1-2|TRBV5-1|NA
TGCGCCCTCAGACGTTCGGGAAAGTCGTCTGGCTACACCTTC
CALRRSGKSSGYTF
>NA|TRBJ2-3|TRBV27|NA
TGTGCCAGCAGACAGTCCGGAATGGCAGGTACGCAGTATTTT
CASRQSGMAGTQYF
>many|TRBJ2-3|TRBV20-1|TRBD2
TGCAGTGCTAGTACGACGGGGGGGCCCACAGATACGCAGTATTTT
CSASTTGGPTDTQYF
>NA|TRBJ1-1|TRBV6-5|TRBD1
TGTGCCAGCAGCGATGGGACAGCCGATGAAGCTTTCTTT
CASSDGTADEAFF
>NA|TRBJ1-3|TRBV2|NA
TGTGCCAGCAGTCGTCAGACAGTCTCTGGAAACACCATATATTTT
CASSRQTVSGNTIYF
>NA|TRBJ1-1|TRBV6-6|NA
TGTGCCAGCAGTTACTACCCCGGACAGTTGAACACTGAAGCTTTCTTT
CASSYYPGQLNTEAFF